These 24 T cell receptor beta chains were sequenced from one sample in a study of shared clonotypes between healthy human individuals. The data were produced by immunoSEQ multiplex PCR, yet TCRdb's version contains in-frame clones alone and is incomplete. The sample lists 2 million to 3 million clones; about 92% were seen once. Sequenced material: naive CD4+ T cells sorted from blood. As for subset: CD45RA+ positively selected. The receptor set was obtained from a man aged 18 to 30 in good health.

The chain carries TRBV6-5 and TRBJ2-7, with 10 bases matching TRBD1. J lost 6 bases, V lost 6 bases, and 11 bases had no gene match. Germline assignment: CDR1 MNHEY and CDR2 SVGAGI. CDR3 length: 15 residues. The CDR3: CASRSPATGGTEQYF. CDR3 DNA: TGTGCCAGCAGATCTCCCGCGACAGGGGGCACCGAGCAGTACTTC.

The chain combines TRBV29-1 with TRBJ1-3; D gene unclear. Per the germline V gene, CDR1 is SQVTM and CDR2 is ANQGSEA. CDR3 length: 13 residues. Deletions cut 2 bases from V and 2 bases from J, with 7 bases between. DNA for the CDR3: TGCAGCGTTGAAATAGGAACTGGAAACACCATATATTTT. It translates to CSVEIGTGNTIYF.

This chain links TRBV2 with TRBJ1-6, with 10 bases lining up with TRBD1. The CDR3 runs 14 residues. CDR1 and CDR2 from the germline V gene are SNHLY and FYNNEI. The V segment lost 6 bases and the J segment 6 bases; nucleotides outside the gene matches: 2. The CDR3 DNA reads as TGTGCCAGCAGGGGACAGGGGAGTAATTCACCCCTCCACTTT. It encodes CASRGQGSNSPLHF.

A word on this clone: The same CDR3 is also encoded by other DNA sequences in this sample. The genes are TRBV7-2 and TRBJ1-4; no definite D call. Germline loops: CDR1 SGHTA, CDR2 FQGNSA. V lost 1 base to trimming and J lost 8 bases, with 8 bases between them. This CDR3 spans 13 amino acids. CDR3 in amino acids: CASSLGGREKLFF. DNA for the CDR3: TGTGCCAGCAGCTTAGGTGGGAGGGAAAAACTGTTTTTT.

The V and J genes are TRBV4-1 and TRBJ2-7; D uncertain. The CDR3 sequence is 16 residues long. Germline CDR1 is MGHRA and CDR2 is YSYEKL. Trimming removed 1 base at V and 3 bases at J, with 16 bases between. CDR3 in DNA: TGCGCCAGCAGCCAAGTAGGCGGCAGAAGTCGCTACGAGCAGTACTTC. Translating it yields CASSQVGGRSRYEQYF.

Notes on this clone: Additional DNA sequences in this sample encode the identical CDR3. The chain combines TRBV5-1 with TRBJ2-7, with 10 bases identical to TRBD2. CDR1 SGHRS and CDR2 YFSETQ come from the germline V gene. The CDR3 covers 15 residues. The junction had 3 bases not matched to a gene; V was cut back by 0 bases and J by 3 bases. The DNA of the CDR3 is TGCGCCAGCAGCTTGGAAGCGGGAGGGGGCTACGAGCAGTACTTC. This translates into CASSLEAGGGYEQYF.

This rearrangement joins TRBV5-6 to TRBJ2-7; 9 positions agree with TRBD2. Per germline, CDR1 SGHDT and CDR2 YYEEEE. The CDR3 is 15 amino acids. Trimming cost V 4 bases and J 3 bases; bases outside gene matches: 8. In DNA, the CDR3 is TGTGCCAGCAGCGACCTGCTAGCGGGACACTACGAGCAGTACTTC. Protein: CASSDLLAGHYEQYF.

The V call is TRBV4-3, the J call TRBJ2-6; D is uncertain. This CDR3 has 14 amino acids. V lost 6 bases to trimming and J lost 6 bases, with 12 bases between them. CDR1 and CDR2 from the germline V gene are LGHNA and YSLEER. CDR3 coding DNA: TGCGCCAGCAGGCCTGGGGTCGAGGCCAACGTCCTGACTTTC. Translating it yields CASRPGVEANVLTF.

V gene TRBV30 combines with J gene TRBJ2-3; D might be TRBD2 (5 bases). This CDR3 has 13 amino acids. CDR1 and CDR2 (germline): GTSNPN, SVGIG (reference sequence). The V gene lost 1 base and the J gene lost 4 bases, with 9 bases spanning the gap. This chain's CDR3 is CAWSGRAADTQYF. Here the CDR3 DNA reads TGTGCCTGGAGTGGGCGGGCTGCAGATACGCAGTATTTT.

J is TRBJ1-2 and V is TRBV6-1; D not certain. There are 13 residues in the CDR3. Per germline, CDR1 MNHNS and CDR2 SASEGT. V was shortened by 7 bases and J by 3 bases, with 12 bases between the two germline ends. The CDR3 region is CASTKGADYGYTF. The CDR3 nucleotides are TGTGCCAGCACGAAGGGAGCGGACTATGGCTACACCTTC.

CDR3 region: CASSPTVLAKNIQYF. The CDR3 bases are TGTGCCAGCAGCCCGACAGTTCTAGCCAAAAACATTCAGTACTTC. The gene calls are TRBV6-5 and TRBJ2-4; D may be TRBD1 (5 bases). Germline-derived CDR1 and CDR2 are MNHEY and SVGAGI. Trimming took off 6 bases at V and 0 bases at J, with 12 bases between the two ends. The CDR3 contains 15 residues.

The CDR3 protein is CASSARPGGLTDTQYF. The CDR3 DNA follows: TGTGCCAGCAGCGCAAGACCGGGAGGACTTACAGATACGCAGTATTTT. This chain uses TRBV7-2 with TRBJ2-3; 7 bases are a match to TRBD2. In germline, CDR1 is SGHTA, CDR2 FQGNSA. With V trimmed by 5 bases and J by 3 bases, 11 bases remained unmatched. The length of the CDR3 is 16 residues.

This clone was seen only once. The chain couples TRBV6-4 to TRBJ2-5; 16 bases agree with TRBD2. This CDR3 is 18 amino acids long. Germline assignment: CDR1 MRHNA and CDR2 SNTAGT. V was pared by 0 bases and J by 2 bases, with 3 bases of the junction left unmatched. CDR3 residues: CASSDSGLAGGIQETQYF. In nucleotides, the CDR3 is TGTGCCAGCAGTGACTCGGGACTAGCGGGAGGGATACAAGAGACCCAGTACTTC.

The CDR3 nucleotides are TGTGCCAGCAGCATACAATATAAAGAGACCCAGTACTTC. Translating gives CASSIQYKETQYF. The chain employs TRBV6-6 and TRBJ2-5; D remains unclear. Germline V gives CDR1 MNHNY, CDR2 SVGAGI (reference sequence). The CDR3 spans 13 residues. V shed 6 bases and J shed 3 bases, with 11 bases lying between them.

This clone was recorded only once. The chain has TRBV27 and TRBJ1-5; D unclear. The CDR3 has 15 residues. V lost 3 bases, J lost 0 bases, and 9 bases lay in between. The germline V gene has CDR1 MNHEY and CDR2 SMNVEV (reference sequence). The CDR3 sequence: CASSFAPNSNQPQHF. Here the CDR3 DNA reads TGTGCCAGCAGTTTTGCCCCGAATAGCAATCAGCCCCAGCATTTT.

The chain couples TRBV4-1 to TRBJ1-5; D perhaps matches TRBD1 (6 bases). Trimming took 0 bases from V and 4 from J, leaving 16 bases between them. The CDR3 covers 17 residues. In germline, CDR1 is MGHRA, CDR2 YSYEKL. The CDR3 coding sequence is TGCGCCAGCAGCCAAGATCAGGGGTCACCGGGGAATCAGCCCCAGCATTTT. As protein: CASSQDQGSPGNQPQHF.

This clone was recorded only once. This chain joins TRBV11-2 and TRBJ1-1, with D perhaps matching TRBD1 (5 bases). V gave up 5 bases and J gave up 0 bases, with 16 bases separating them. Germline lookup yields CDR1 SGHAT and CDR2 FQNNGV. The CDR3 is 16 amino acids. In DNA, the CDR3 is TGTGCCAGCAGCCCGGTTAGGGGTAGGTTGAACACTGAAGCTTTCTTT. Protein: CASSPVRGRLNTEAFF.

This CDR3 is CAWTTVSGANVLTF. The CDR3 bases are TGTGCCTGGACTACAGTATCTGGGGCCAACGTCCTGACTTTC. The V and J genes are TRBV30 and TRBJ2-6; D is ambiguous. Between the trimmed V and J ends, which lost 4 bases and 1 base, there was a span of 8 bases. The CDR3 is 14 amino acids. Germline lookup yields CDR1 GTSNPN and CDR2 SVGIG (reference sequence).

The rearrangement links TRBV15 to TRBJ2-5; 13 nucleotides match TRBD2. Germline loops: CDR1 LNHNV, CDR2 YYDKDF (reference sequence). V lost 3 bases and J lost 5; bases outside the gene matches: 9. CDR3 size: 17 residues. The CDR3 loop reads CATSRGTSGRAGETQYF. The CDR3 DNA sequence: TGTGCCACCAGCAGGGGAACTAGCGGGAGGGCCGGGGAGACCCAGTACTTC.

The chain joins TRBV19 to TRBJ2-7; D is undetermined. The ends were cut back, 6 bases at V and 0 bases at J, with 24 bases in the middle. The CDR3 has 18 residues. Germline V gene sequence: CDR1 LNHDA, CDR2 SQIVND (reference sequence). The CDR3 DNA reads as TGTGCCAGTAGCGTGTCCCACTCAGCCGGGTCCCACTCCTACGAGCAGTACTTC. It codes for CASSVSHSAGSHSYEQYF.

The V gene is TRBV29-1, the J gene TRBJ2-2, with D possibly being TRBD1 (6 bases). The V and J ends lost 4 bases and 5 bases respectively, with 14 bases between them. Germline-derived CDR1 and CDR2 are SQVTM and ANQGSEA. The CDR3 extends over 14 amino acids. The CDR3 sequence: CSVVVSGVTGELFF. The CDR3 nucleotides are TGCAGCGTTGTCGTGTCAGGGGTAACCGGGGAGCTGTTTTTT.

A word on this clone: Other DNA sequences in the same sample also yield this CDR3. CDR3 in amino acids: CASSQGPYEQYF. The CDR3 DNA reads TGTGCCAGCAGCCAAGGGCCCTACGAGCAGTACTTC. The V and J genes are TRBV14 and TRBJ2-7, with D unclear. CDR1 and CDR2 (germline): SGHDN, FVKESK. Trimming shortened V by 1 base and J by 2 bases, and 3 bases separated the two germline ends. The CDR3 totals 12 residues.

The chain employs TRBV12-2 and TRBJ2-7; TRBD1 is the table's D call, not checked against the DNA. TRBV12-2 is assigned pseudogene status. This CDR3 has 19 amino acids. The CDR3 protein is CASRLANYLPRDRAYEQYF. The CDR3 region has the DNA TGTGCAAGTCGCTTAGCTAACTACCTACCGCGGGACAGGGCCTACGAGCAGTACTTC.

The CDR3 DNA reads TGCGCCAGCAGCTTCTTAGGGAATGAAAAACTGTTTTTT. Residues: CASSFLGNEKLFF. The V and J genes are TRBV5-1 and TRBJ1-4, with D uncertain. CDR1 SGHRS and CDR2 YFSETQ come from the germline V gene. The CDR3 has 13 residues. V shed 2 bases and J shed 5 bases, with 7 bases lying between them. The entire variable domain, with the rest obtained from reference TRBV5-1 and TRBJ1-4, is as follows: KAGVTQTPRYLIKTRGQQVTLSCSPISGHRSVSWYQQTPGQGLQFLFEYFSETQRNKGNFPGRFSGRQFSNSRSEMNVSTLELGDSALYLCASSFLGNEKLFFGSGTQLSVL.